This T cell receptor (beta chain) appears in the sequencing data of a study of T cells in localized non-small cell lung cancer (TCRdb year 2020). A note on the overall study: T cell repertoires of 236 early-stage NSCLC patients were analyzed, with tumors being compared against uninvolved tumor-adjacent lungs. A mean age of about 66 years was recorded for the NSCLC patients, of whom 129 were male and more than 85 were female. The cohort comprised roughly 240 treatment-naïve NSCLC patients with resected, localized lung tumors. Results and caveats for the whole study, not just this receptor: Multi-region tumor sequencing was not performed, so intratumor heterogeneity could not be excluded. Because the study design was exploratory, TCR variables were selected using unadjusted p-values without false-discovery rate correction. Higher blood T cell density associated with longer overall survival, while higher adjacent-lung clonality associated with shorter survival. A median of about 53 of the top 100 tumor clones were detected in paired uninvolved adjacent lung, and 28 of these tumor clones were also found among the top 100 clones of the paired uninvolved adjacent lung. Uninvolved tumor-adjacent lung showed the highest T cell clonality, higher than tumor, which suggests more focused antigenic responses in the adjacent lung.

At diagnosis, peripheral blood, uninvolved tumor-adjacent lung and tumor were collected and were preserved as a mix of fresh-frozen and FFPE material. For TCR repertoire profiling, blood samples were analyzed as peripheral blood mononuclear cells. Worth noting for this clone: Which antigen it targets is not known. No base-level quality is on record; no much larger clone is a single base apart.

At the junction V is shortened by 0 bases and J by 2 bases; bases outside the gene matches: 4. The germline V gene encodes CDR1 SGDLS and CDR2 YYNGEE. Its CDR3 holds 17 amino acids, cysteine through phenylalanine. The entry retains the CDR3 DNA only, 51 bases that are in frame from base 1. The immunoSEQ Assay was used to sequence TCR beta CDR3 regions from DNA. The authors' analysis ran thus. To compute T cell density, TCR beta template counts were normalized to usable DNA, which was estimated by amplifying housekeeping genes. Richness was estimated using the preseqR package, with extrapolation to 400,000 templates for PBMC samples and to 120,000 templates for tissue samples. Clonality was taken to be one minus Pielou's evenness. To identify tissue-enriched TCRs, differential abundance testing was run on productive amino-acid clonotypes with a minimum total count of 5 and an alpha of 0.1. The Jaccard Index and the Morisita Overlap Index were used to quantify repertoire overlap between compartments. GLIPH clustered TCR beta CDR3s with public tetramer-defined viral CDR3s; viral motifs required at least three viral sequences plus V-gene enrichment. TCRdb took over this immuneACCESS table, retaining in-frame rearrangements with V and J assigned. Such tables are incomplete; in checked studies, under half of the missing clones stem from an unresolved V gene, and the remainder is unexplained. Clone size and the V and J calls come from that table; the DNA yielded D and trimming. The sample contains fewer than 45,000 clones, roughly four fifths of them found a single time. 17% of the sample is held by the ten biggest clonotypes.

The specimen was peripheral blood, collected before any cancer treatment. The sequence links TRBV9 to TRBJ2-5, and 13 bases in between align with TRBD2. The sequence was collected from a male donor at least 60 years old with stage III squamous cell lung carcinoma. The DNA sequence is given as TGTGCCAGCAGCGTAGGGACTAGCGGGGGAACACAAGAGACCCAGTACTTC. Its protein product is CASSVGTSGGTQETQYF.